Given below is one T cell receptor beta chain in context. Antigen specificity is unknown. The sample belongs to a study of shared clonotypes between healthy human individuals. Several immunoSEQ plates received, in even portions, the genomic DNA of each subset. The authors loaded around 190 ng DNA, 25,000 to 30,000 T cell genomes, into sorted-subset replicate PCRs. The method was immunoSEQ multiplex PCR; TCRdb's version includes in-frame clones alone and lacks a portion of them. The repertoire includes 950,000 to 1,200,000 clones, 60% to 80% of them detected once, and 0.89% sits in the top ten. Study findings and constraints: The genetic and exposure-history diversity represented was limited by few donors. Only blood samples were collected, and tissue repertoires likely differ.

The clonotype comes from a man in his late teens or twenties in good health. Some clones in this sample may be carry-over from other donors' samples. The source material was memory CD4+ T cells from PBMCs. Noted subset: CD45RA-negative fraction.

CDR3 protein: CASSLISGRFNEQFF. As DNA, the CDR3 is TGTGCCAGCAGCTTAATTAGCGGGAGGTTCAATGAGCAGTTCTTC. The chain couples TRBV11-2 to TRBJ2-1; the match to TRBD2 covers 10 bases. In germline, CDR1 is SGHAT, CDR2 FQNNGV. The CDR3 is 15 residues long. V was pared by 2 bases and J by 6 bases, with 4 bases of the junction left unmatched.